Here is one TCR beta chain with its context. Its antigen remains unknown. Expressed TCRB transcripts were sequenced because the isolated RNA had all been reverse transcribed beforehand. Produced via immunoSEQ multiplex PCR; TCRdb's table is partial and in-frame only. The sample yields some 240,000 clones, roughly 17% seen once. The sample is drawn from a study of beta chain features in type 1 diabetes. The study, taken as a whole, reports: For type 1 diabetes patients, VDJ junctions showed fewer insertions and more deletions. Researchers report that Type 1 diabetes patients had moderately but significantly shorter TCRB CDR3s across all four CD4+ subsets.

Sequencing was carried out using naive CD4+ T cells from blood. This TCR was recovered from a man younger than 40 with type 1 diabetes.

The CDR3 sequence is CASTFGGGLRRTDTQYF. CDR3 DNA sequence: TGTGCCAGCACCTTCGGTGGGGGACTTCGTCGCACAGATACGCAGTATTTT. The chain joins TRBV7-9 to TRBJ2-3, with D perhaps TRBD2 (6 bases). Deletions cut 7 bases from V and 1 base from J, with 21 bases between. The CDR3 has 17 residues. Germline CDR1 is SEHNR and CDR2 is FQNEAQ (reference sequence).